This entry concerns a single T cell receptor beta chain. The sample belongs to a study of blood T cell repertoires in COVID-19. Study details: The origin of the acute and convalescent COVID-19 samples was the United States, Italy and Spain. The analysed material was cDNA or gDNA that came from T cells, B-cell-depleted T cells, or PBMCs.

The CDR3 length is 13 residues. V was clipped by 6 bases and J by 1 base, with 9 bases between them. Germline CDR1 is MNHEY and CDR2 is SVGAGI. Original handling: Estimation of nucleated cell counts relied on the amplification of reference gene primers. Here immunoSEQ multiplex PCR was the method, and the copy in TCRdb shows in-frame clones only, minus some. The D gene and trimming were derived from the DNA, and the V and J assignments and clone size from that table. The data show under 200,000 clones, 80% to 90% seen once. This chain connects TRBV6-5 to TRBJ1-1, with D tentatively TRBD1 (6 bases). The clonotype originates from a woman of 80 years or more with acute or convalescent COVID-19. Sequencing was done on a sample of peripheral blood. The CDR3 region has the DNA TGTGCCAGCAGAGAGACAGGGAACACTGAAGCTTTCTTT. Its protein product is CASRETGNTEAFF.